These 27 T cell receptor beta chains originate from one sample sequenced in a study of blood T cells in healthy people across ages. A second about 6 to 12 cycle PCR used barcoded and J-beta primers. TCRdb itself ran the 5' RACE reads through MiXCR, one entry per CDR3 protein. This sample has 1.5 million to 1.9 million distinct CDR3 sequences, with 40% to 45% found just once. Sequenced material: blood. The receptor set was obtained from a woman younger than 35 in good health.

J is TRBJ2-7 and V is TRBV9; 10 bases match TRBD1. Germline CDR1 is SGDLS and CDR2 is YYNGEE. This CDR3 has 16 amino acids. The ends lost 0 bases at V and 3 bases at J; junction bases unmatched: 6. CDR3 sequence: CASSVGAGQGNYEQYF. The CDR3 DNA follows: TGTGCCAGCAGCGTAGGCGCGGGACAGGGGAACTACGAGCAGTACTTC.

This clonotype has a count of ten or more. The V gene is TRBV7-2, the J gene TRBJ2-3; D not resolved. This CDR3 is built from 14 residues. The V and J ends lost 1 base and 3 bases respectively, with 8 bases between them. Germline assignment: CDR1 SGHTA and CDR2 FQGNSA. CDR3 bases: TGTGCCAGCAGCTTAGGTAAAGGGACAGATACGCAGTATTTT. This encodes CASSLGKGTDTQYF.

The chain recombines TRBV10-3 with TRBJ1-6; D gene ambiguous. Per the germline V gene, CDR1 is ENHRY and CDR2 is SYGVKD. This CDR3 is built from 13 residues. With 3 bases removed from V and 13 bases from J, the gap between germline ends came to 13 bases. The CDR3 is CAISDGLEFPLHF. CDR3 nucleotides: TGTGCCATCAGTGATGGGTTAGAGTTTCCCCTCCACTTT.

The chain is built from TRBV6-1 and TRBJ2-3, with D perhaps matching TRBD1 or TRBD2 (5 bases each). V lost 5 bases and J lost 3, with 12 bases in between. The germline CDR1 and CDR2 sequences are MNHNS and SASEGT. This CDR3 has 14 amino acids. CDR3 DNA: TGTGCCAGCAGTTTTATGGGACGTACAGATACGCAGTATTTT. Residues: CASSFMGRTDTQYF.

The sample holds a few counts of this clonotype. V gene TRBV12-3 or TRBV12-4 combines with J gene TRBJ2-7; D is unresolved. The CDR3 runs to 14 residues. V was cut by 4 bases and J by 3 bases, with 13 bases left in between. The CDR3 spells CASSSGVGIYEQYF. In DNA form, the CDR3 reads TGTGCCAGCAGTTCCGGAGTAGGCATCTACGAGCAGTACTTC.

Note on this clonotype: This may come from a read error, since a much larger clone is one base off. J is TRBJ2-7 and V is TRBV6-2 or TRBV6-3; a weak D match, TRBD2 (5 bases). This CDR3 is built from 15 residues. The V end was cut by 2 bases, the J end by 7 bases, with 18 bases between. Germline V CDR1 and CDR2: MNHEY, SVGEGT. CDR3 bases: TGTGCCAGCAGTTACGCGGTGGAGTCGGGGAATGAGCAGTACTTC. As protein: CASSYAVESGNEQYF.

This chain joins TRBV4-1 and TRBJ1-2; TRBD1 is a possible D gene (5 bases). V was cut by 1 base and J by 8 bases, with 14 bases left in between. CDR1 and CDR2 from the germline V gene are MGHRA and YSYEKL. CDR3 length: 14 residues. The CDR3 is CASSQVVPQDGYTF. The CDR3 DNA reads TGCGCCAGCAGCCAAGTAGTCCCACAGGACGGCTACACCTTC.

This clonotype was seen at least ten times. The genes are TRBV4-3 and TRBJ2-7; D unclear. Germline V CDR1 and CDR2: LGHNA, YSLEER. This CDR3 contains 14 residues. Trimming pared 1 base from V and 1 base from J, leaving 8 bases between. The CDR3 loop is CASSQGRLSYEQYF. In DNA form, the CDR3 reads TGCGCCAGCAGCCAAGGGCGGCTGTCCTACGAGCAGTACTTC.

This clonotype showed up just a few times. J is TRBJ1-2 and V is TRBV4-3; no reliable D call. The CDR3 has 18 residues. The germline CDR1 and CDR2 sequences are LGHNA and YSLEER. Trimming took 0 bases from V and 0 from J, leaving 17 bases between them. The CDR3 DNA reads as TGCGCCAGCAGCCAAGATTCTTCTGGCGGACGGACTAACTATGGCTACACCTTC. Its translation is CASSQDSSGGRTNYGYTF.

V usage is TRBV10-3 and J usage is TRBJ2-1; 10 positions agree with TRBD2. Germline loops: CDR1 ENHRY, CDR2 SYGVKD. The length of the CDR3 is 15 residues. V shed 6 bases and J 7 bases; nucleotides not matched to a gene: 9. CDR3: CAISSSGGAGNEQFF. For the CDR3, the DNA is TGTGCCATCAGCTCCAGCGGGGGGGCCGGGAATGAGCAGTTCTTC.

With regard to this clonotype: At one of its ends the junction is not consistent with the germline gene, which may arise from a read error. CDR3 protein: CASSVQNYGFTF. The DNA for the CDR3 is TGTGCCAGCAGTGTCCAAAACTATGGCTTCACCTTC. The chain combines TRBV6-1 with TRBJ1-2; D gene uncertain. Germline CDR1 is MNHNS and CDR2 is SASEGT. CDR3 size: 12 residues.

In its sample, this clonotype was seen a few times. The chain carries TRBV20-1 and TRBJ2-7; TRBD2 matches at 13 bases. This CDR3 spans 17 amino acids. In germline, CDR1 is DFQATT, CDR2 SNEGSKA (reference sequence). V shed 1 base and J 3 bases; nucleotides not matched to a gene: 9. CDR3 nucleotide sequence: TGCAGTGCTAGAGGTCGACTAGCGGGAGGCCGCGGCTACGAGCAGTACTTC. It codes for CSARGRLAGGRGYEQYF.

About this clonotype itself: A much bigger clone sits one base away, suggesting this may be a read error. The rearrangement uses TRBV24-1 and TRBJ1-2; no definite D call. The CDR3 is made up of 12 amino acids. Germline V lookup: CDR1 KGHDR, CDR2 SFDVKD. This chain's CDR3 is CATSDHSYGCTF. The CDR3 DNA follows: TGTGCCACCAGTGACCACAGTTATGGCTGCACCTTC.

This clonotype was observed a handful of times. J is TRBJ2-1 and V is TRBV20-1; maybe TRBD2 (5 bases). The V gene's germline CDR1 is DFQATT and CDR2 SNEGSKA (reference sequence). The CDR3 is 14 amino acids. Trimming stripped 0 bases from V and 7 bases from J, with 13 bases between. The CDR3 protein is CSARDWRWENEQFF. As DNA, the CDR3 is TGCAGTGCTAGAGATTGGAGGTGGGAGAATGAGCAGTTCTTC.

This clonotype was counted ten times or more. The V and J genes are TRBV6-2 or TRBV6-3 and TRBJ2-1, with D possibly called TRBD1 or TRBD2 (6 bases each). This CDR3 region has 12 residues. Looked up from germline, CDR1 is MNHEY and CDR2 is SVGEGT. The V gene lost 4 bases and the J gene lost 10 bases, with 11 bases spanning the gap. CDR3 amino acids: CASSLTGREQFF. In nucleotides, the CDR3 is TGTGCCAGCAGTTTAACAGGGAGGGAGCAGTTCTTC.

With respect to this clonotype: The junction does not match germline at one end; this may be a read error. The V call is TRBV12-3 or TRBV12-4, the J call TRBJ2-1; D remains unclear. The CDR3 has 15 amino acids. The CDR3 sequence: CACSFFGGEYNEQFF. The CDR3 bases are TGTGCCTGCAGTTTTTTTGGCGGAGAATACAATGAGCAGTTCTTC.

The V gene is TRBV5-1, the J gene TRBJ2-1; 9 nucleotides align to TRBD2. Germline V gene data show CDR1 as SGHRS and CDR2 as YFSETQ. V dropped 4 bases and J dropped 3; count of bases not matched to a gene: 8. This CDR3 is built from 16 residues. The CDR3 spells CASSAPLAGNYNEQFF. The CDR3 DNA reads TGCGCCAGCAGCGCCCCCCTAGCGGGGAACTACAATGAGCAGTTCTTC.

This clonotype has just a few counts. This sequence joins TRBV9 and TRBJ1-4; the match to TRBD1 covers 7 bases. Germline V gene sequence: CDR1 SGDLS, CDR2 YYNGEE. J was trimmed by 7 bases and V by 4 bases; bases with no gene match: 7. CDR3 length: 14 residues. CDR3 in DNA: TGTGCCAGCAGCCCGGAGGGGGCAAGTGAAAAACTGTTTTTT. Encoded protein: CASSPEGASEKLFF.

With respect to this clonotype: A much larger clone sits a single nucleotide away, making a read error possible. V usage is TRBV10-3 and J usage is TRBJ1-2; 10 nucleotides agree with TRBD1. Germline V gene lookup returns CDR1 ENHRY and CDR2 SYGVKD. This CDR3 has 14 residues. The J segment lost 3 bases and the V segment lost 4 bases, leaving 2 bases of the junction unmatched. The CDR3 nucleotides are TGTGCCATCAGTGCGACAGGGGGCTACTATGGCTACACCTTC. It codes for CAISATGGYYGYTF.

This clonotype was observed a few times. The rearrangement links TRBV6-2 or TRBV6-3 to TRBJ2-7; no reliable D call. V lost 8 bases to trimming and J lost 0 bases, with 11 bases between them. Germline CDR1 is MNHEY and CDR2 is SVGEGT. The CDR3 covers 13 residues. The CDR3 DNA is TGTGCCAGCGAAACAAGGGACTCCTACGAGCAGTACTTC. Amino acids: CASETRDSYEQYF.

The gene calls are TRBV3-1 and TRBJ1-1, with D maybe TRBD1 (6 bases). The CDR3 covers 13 residues. Germline assignment: CDR1 LGHDT and CDR2 YNNKEL (reference sequence). V dropped 4 bases and J dropped 5 bases, with 11 bases sitting between them. CDR3 protein: CASSPGGSTEAFF. For the CDR3, the DNA is TGTGCCAGCAGCCCGGGGGGCAGTACTGAAGCTTTCTTT.

A few counts support this clonotype. V usage is TRBV5-1 and J usage is TRBJ2-5; D gene uncertain. The last part of the DNA fits TRBJ2-7 better; the J call may be wrong. The CDR3 covers 14 residues. The V gene's germline CDR1 is SGHRS and CDR2 YFSETQ. This chain's CDR3 is CASSLYSTSTEQYF. CDR3 DNA: TGCGCCAGCAGCTTGTACTCAACCTCGACCGAGCAGTACTTC.

This clonotype has more than one count but fewer than ten. The chain links TRBV18 to TRBJ1-2; D is undetermined. V shed 0 bases and J shed 1 base, with 3 bases lying between them. CDR3 size: 13 residues. Germline V gives CDR1 KGHSH, CDR2 LQKENI. CDR3 coding DNA: TGTGCCAGCTCACCACCCAGTAACTATGGCTACACCTTC. Translated: CASSPPSNYGYTF. The variable domain in full, completed from reference TRBV18 and TRBJ1-2, reads NAGVMQNPRHLVRRRGQEARLRCSPMKGHSHVYWYRQLPEEGLKFMVYLQKENIIDESGMPKERFSAEFPKEGPSILRIQQVVRGDSAAYFCASSPPSNYGYTFGSGTRLTVV.

This clonotype was counted only a few times. This chain uses TRBV29-1 with TRBJ2-5; weak D call: TRBD2 (5 bases). V dropped 6 bases and J dropped 2 bases, with 10 bases sitting between them. The CDR3 extends over 12 amino acids. Germline V lookup: CDR1 SQVTM, CDR2 ANQGSEA. The CDR3 is CSVAGLQETQYF. CDR3 nucleotides: TGCAGCGTCGCGGGCCTACAAGAGACCCAGTACTTC. Combining the CDR3 with reference TRBV29-1 and TRBJ2-5 gives the whole variable domain SAVISQKPSRDICQRGTSLTIQCQVDSQVTMMFWYRQQPGQSLTLIATANQGSEATYESGFVIDKFPISRPNLTFSTLTVSNMSPEDSSIYLCSVAGLQETQYFGPGTRLLVL.

The CDR3 DNA follows: TGTGCCAGCTCACCAGGGACAGTCTTCTACGAGCAGTACTTC. Its protein product is CASSPGTVFYEQYF. The chain carries TRBV18 and TRBJ2-7; 7 bases agree with TRBD1. With V trimmed by 2 bases and J by 3 bases, 4 bases remained unmatched. The CDR3 loop spans 14 amino acids. Germline V gene sequence: CDR1 KGHSH, CDR2 LQKENI.

V usage is TRBV29-1 and J usage is TRBJ2-3; D unclear. The V end was cut by 0 bases, the J end by 6 bases, with 13 bases between. CDR1 is SQVTM and CDR2 is ANQGSEA in the germline V gene. This CDR3 contains 14 residues. The CDR3 bases are TGCAGCGTTGAAGATCATGCCGTTCTGGATACGCAGTATTTT. Its translation: CSVEDHAVLDTQYF.

The sample holds a few counts of this clonotype. The chain uses TRBV20-1 and TRBJ2-1, with 8 bases lining up with TRBD1. Trimming took 3 bases from V and 1 from J; bases not matched to a gene: 8. Germline V CDR1 and CDR2: DFQATT, SNEGSKA (reference sequence). There are 16 residues in the CDR3. CDR3 loop: CSARRAGGSSYNEQFF. CDR3 bases: TGCAGTGCTAGGCGGGCAGGGGGCAGTTCCTACAATGAGCAGTTCTTC.